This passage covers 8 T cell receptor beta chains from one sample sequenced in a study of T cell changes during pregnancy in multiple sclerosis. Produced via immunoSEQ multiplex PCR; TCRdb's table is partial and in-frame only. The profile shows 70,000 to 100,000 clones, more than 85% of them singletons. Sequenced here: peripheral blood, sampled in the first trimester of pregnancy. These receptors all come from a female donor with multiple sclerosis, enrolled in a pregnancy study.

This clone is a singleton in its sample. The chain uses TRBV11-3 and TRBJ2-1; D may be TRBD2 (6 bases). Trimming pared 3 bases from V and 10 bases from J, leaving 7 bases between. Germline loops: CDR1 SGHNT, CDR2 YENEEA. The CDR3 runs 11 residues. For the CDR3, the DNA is TGTGCCAGCAGCTTCGGAGGGGAGCAGTTCTTC. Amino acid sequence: CASSFGGEQFF. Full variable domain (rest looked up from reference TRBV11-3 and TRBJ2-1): EAGVVQSPRYKIIEKKQPVAFWCNPISGHNTLYWYLQNLGQGPELLIRYENEEAVDDSQLPKDRFSAERLKGVDSTLKIQPAELGDSAVYLCASSFGGEQFFGPGTRLTVL.

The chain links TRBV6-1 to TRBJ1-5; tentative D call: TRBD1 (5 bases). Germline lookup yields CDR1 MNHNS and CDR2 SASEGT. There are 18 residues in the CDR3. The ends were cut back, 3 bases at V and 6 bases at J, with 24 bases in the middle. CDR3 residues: CASSESFPGIAGSQPQHF. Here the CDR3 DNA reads TGTGCCAGCAGTGAGTCTTTCCCAGGGATAGCGGGTAGTCAGCCCCAGCATTTT.

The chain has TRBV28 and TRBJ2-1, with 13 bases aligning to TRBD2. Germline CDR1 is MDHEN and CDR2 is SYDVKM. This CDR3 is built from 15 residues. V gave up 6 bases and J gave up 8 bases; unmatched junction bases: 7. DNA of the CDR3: TGTGCCAGCAGAATGGGACTAGCGGGACCGGATGAGCAGTTCTTC. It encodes CASRMGLAGPDEQFF.

The CDR3 nucleotides are TGTGCCAGCAGGGGAACAGGGGGCGCGCAGTACTTC. This encodes CASRGTGGAQYF. The chain is built from TRBV2 and TRBJ2-7; TRBD1 agrees at 9 bases. CDR1 is SNHLY and CDR2 is FYNNEI in the germline V gene. This CDR3 has 12 amino acids. The junction had 6 bases not matched to a gene; V was cut back by 6 bases and J by 9 bases.

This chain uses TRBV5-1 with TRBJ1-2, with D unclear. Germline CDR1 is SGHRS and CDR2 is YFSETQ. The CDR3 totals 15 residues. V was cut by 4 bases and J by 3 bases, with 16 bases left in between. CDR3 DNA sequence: TGCGCCAGCAGCCTGAACTGGGAGCGGGACTATGGCTACACCTTC. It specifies CASSLNWERDYGYTF. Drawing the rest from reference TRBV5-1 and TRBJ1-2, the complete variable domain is KAGVTQTPRYLIKTRGQQVTLSCSPISGHRSVSWYQQTPGQGLQFLFEYFSETQRNKGNFPGRFSGRQFSNSRSEMNVSTLELGDSALYLCASSLNWERDYGYTFGSGTRLTVV.

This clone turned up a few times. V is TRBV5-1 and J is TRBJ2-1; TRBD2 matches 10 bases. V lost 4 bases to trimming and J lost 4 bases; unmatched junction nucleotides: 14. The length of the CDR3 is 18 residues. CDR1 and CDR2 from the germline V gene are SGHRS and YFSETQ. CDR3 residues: CASSPLAGVGGIYNEQFF. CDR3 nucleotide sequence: TGCGCCAGCAGCCCCCTAGCGGGAGTGGGGGGCATTTACAATGAGCAGTTCTTC.

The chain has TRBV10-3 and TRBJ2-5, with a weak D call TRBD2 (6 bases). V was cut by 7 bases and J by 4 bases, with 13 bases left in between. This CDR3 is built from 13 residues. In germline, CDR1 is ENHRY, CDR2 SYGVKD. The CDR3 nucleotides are TGTGCCATCAAGGAGGGCACAGCAGAGACCCAGTACTTC. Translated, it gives CAIKEGTAETQYF.

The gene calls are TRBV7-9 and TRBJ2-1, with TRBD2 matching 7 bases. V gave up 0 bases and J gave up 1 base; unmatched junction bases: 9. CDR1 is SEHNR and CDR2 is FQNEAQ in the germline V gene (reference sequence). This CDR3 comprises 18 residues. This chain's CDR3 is CASSLAPLRESSYNEQFF. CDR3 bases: TGTGCCAGCAGCTTAGCTCCATTGCGGGAGAGTTCCTACAATGAGCAGTTCTTC.